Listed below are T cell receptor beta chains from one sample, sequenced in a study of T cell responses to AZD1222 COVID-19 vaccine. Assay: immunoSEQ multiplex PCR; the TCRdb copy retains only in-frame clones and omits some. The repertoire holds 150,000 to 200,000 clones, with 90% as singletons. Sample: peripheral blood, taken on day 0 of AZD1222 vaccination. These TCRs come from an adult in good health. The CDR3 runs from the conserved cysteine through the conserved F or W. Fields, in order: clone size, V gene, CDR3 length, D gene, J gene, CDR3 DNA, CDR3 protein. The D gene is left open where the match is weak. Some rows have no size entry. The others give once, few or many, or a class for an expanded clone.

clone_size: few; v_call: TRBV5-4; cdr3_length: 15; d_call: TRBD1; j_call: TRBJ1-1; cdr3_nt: TGTGCCAGCAGCGTACCACAGGGGGCGAACACTGAAGCTTTCTTT; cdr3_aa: CASSVPQGANTEAFF
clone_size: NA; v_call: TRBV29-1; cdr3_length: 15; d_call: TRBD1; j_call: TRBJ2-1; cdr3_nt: TGCAGCGTTGAAGGTCCCAGGGGGCAGTACAATGAGCAGTTCTTC; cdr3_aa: CSVEGPRGQYNEQFF
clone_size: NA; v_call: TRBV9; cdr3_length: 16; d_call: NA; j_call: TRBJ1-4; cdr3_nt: TGTGCCAGCAGCCAAAGGACGGGTGCAACTAATGAAAAACTGTTTTTT; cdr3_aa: CASSQRTGATNEKLFF
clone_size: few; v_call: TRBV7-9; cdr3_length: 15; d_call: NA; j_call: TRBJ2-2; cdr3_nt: TGTGCCAGCAGTCCCCCCGGACTGGGGGCCGGGGAGCTGTTTTTT; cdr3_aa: CASSPPGLGAGELFF
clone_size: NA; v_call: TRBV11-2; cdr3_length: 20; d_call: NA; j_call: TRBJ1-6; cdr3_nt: TGTGCCAGCAGCTTAGACCCCGGGTCCTTCCAGGACAGATACGATTCACCCCTCCACTTT; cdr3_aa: CASSLDPGSFQDRYDSPLHF
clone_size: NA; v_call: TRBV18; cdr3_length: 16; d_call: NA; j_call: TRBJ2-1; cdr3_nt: TGTGCCAGCTCACCACCGAGAGGAGCAGCATACAATGAGCAGTTCTTC; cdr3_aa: CASSPPRGAAYNEQFF
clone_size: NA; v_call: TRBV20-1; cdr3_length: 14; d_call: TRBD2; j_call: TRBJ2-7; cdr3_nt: TGCAGTGCTAGTAGGCTAGCGGGGATTAACGAGCAGTACTTC; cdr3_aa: CSASRLAGINEQYF
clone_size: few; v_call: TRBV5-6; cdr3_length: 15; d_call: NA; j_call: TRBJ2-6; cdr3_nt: TGTGCCAGCAGCTCGGAGGGGTCTGGGGCCAACGTCCTGACTTTC; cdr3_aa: CASSSEGSGANVLTF
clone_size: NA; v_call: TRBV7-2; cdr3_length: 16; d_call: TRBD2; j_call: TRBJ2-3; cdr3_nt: TGTGCCAGCAGCTTTACCGGGACTACCGGCACAGATACGCAGTATTTT; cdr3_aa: CASSFTGTTGTDTQYF
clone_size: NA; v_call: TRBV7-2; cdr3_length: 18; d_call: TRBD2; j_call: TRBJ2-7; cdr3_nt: TGTGCCAGCAGCTTAGTAGGGGGACTAGCGGGGGAAGGTTACGAGCAGTACTTC; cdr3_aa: CASSLVGGLAGEGYEQYF
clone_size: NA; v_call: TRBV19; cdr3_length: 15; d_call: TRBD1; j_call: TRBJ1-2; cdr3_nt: TGTGCCAGTAGTCTTTCCTGGACAGGCGACTATGGCTACACCTTC; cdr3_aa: CASSLSWTGDYGYTF
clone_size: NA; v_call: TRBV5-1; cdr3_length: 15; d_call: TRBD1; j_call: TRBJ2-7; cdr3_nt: TGCGCCAGCAGCTTGGAGGGGACAGGGAAGGGCGAGCAGTACTTC; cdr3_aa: CASSLEGTGKGEQYF
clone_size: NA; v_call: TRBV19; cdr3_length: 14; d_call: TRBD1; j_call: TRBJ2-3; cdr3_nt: TGTGCCAGTAGTAAGGACAGGGTAGCAGATACGCAGTATTTT; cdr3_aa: CASSKDRVADTQYF
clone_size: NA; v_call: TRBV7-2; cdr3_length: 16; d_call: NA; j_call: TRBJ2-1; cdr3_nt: TGTGCCAGCAGCTTAAAGCGGGACAGGCCCTACAATGAGCAGTTCTTC; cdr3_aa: CASSLKRDRPYNEQFF
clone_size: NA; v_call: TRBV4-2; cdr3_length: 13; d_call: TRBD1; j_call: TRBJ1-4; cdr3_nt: TGTGCCAGCAGCGTACAGGGGACTGAAAAACTGTTTTTT; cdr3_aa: CASSVQGTEKLFF
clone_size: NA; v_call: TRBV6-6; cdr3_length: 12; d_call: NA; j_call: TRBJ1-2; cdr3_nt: TGTGCCGGGAAAGGGGGGGTATATGGCTACACCTTC; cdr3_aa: CAGKGGVYGYTF
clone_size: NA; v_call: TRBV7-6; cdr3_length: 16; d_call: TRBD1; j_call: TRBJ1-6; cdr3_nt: TGTGCCAGCAGCTCCAGCGAGACAGGGAGGAGTTCACCCCTCCACTTT; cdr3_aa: CASSSSETGRSSPLHF
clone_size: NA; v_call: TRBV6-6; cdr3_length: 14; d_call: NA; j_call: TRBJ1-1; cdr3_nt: TGTGCCAGCAGTTACTTGGGGGCGAGCACTGAAGCTTTCTTT; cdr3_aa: CASSYLGASTEAFF
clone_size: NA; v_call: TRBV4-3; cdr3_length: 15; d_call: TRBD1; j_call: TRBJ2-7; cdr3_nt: TGCGCCAGCAGCCAGACCGGGACAGGGGCCTACGAGCAGTACTTC; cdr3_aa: CASSQTGTGAYEQYF
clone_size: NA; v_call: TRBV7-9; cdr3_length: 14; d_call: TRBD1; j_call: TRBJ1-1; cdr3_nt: TGTGCCAGCAGCCGGGGACAGGGGAACACTGAAGCTTTCTTT; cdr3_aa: CASSRGQGNTEAFF
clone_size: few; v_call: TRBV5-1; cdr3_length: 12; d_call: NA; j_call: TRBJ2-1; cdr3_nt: TGCGCCAGCAGGGAACTAGGCAATGAGCAGTTCTTC; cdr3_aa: CASRELGNEQFF
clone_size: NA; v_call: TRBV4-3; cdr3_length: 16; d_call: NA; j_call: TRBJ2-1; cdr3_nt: TGCGCCAGCAGCCAAGGGGGTACCGGAACCTACAATGAGCAGTTCTTC; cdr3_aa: CASSQGGTGTYNEQFF
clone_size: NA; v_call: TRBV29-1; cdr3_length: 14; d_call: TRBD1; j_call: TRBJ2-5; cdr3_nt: TGCAGCGCAGGGGGCGAAGGGGTCCAGAAGACCCAGTACTTC; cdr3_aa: CSAGGEGVQKTQYF
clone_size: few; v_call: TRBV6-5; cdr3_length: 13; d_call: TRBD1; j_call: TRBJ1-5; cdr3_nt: TGTGCCAGTAGGACAGGTCAGGACATAGCCCAGCATTTT; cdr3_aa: CASRTGQDIAQHF
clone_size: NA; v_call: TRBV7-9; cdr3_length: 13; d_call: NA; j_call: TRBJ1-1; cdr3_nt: TGTGCCAGCAGCTGGGGGGGAGACACTGAAGCTTTCTTT; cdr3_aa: CASSWGGDTEAFF
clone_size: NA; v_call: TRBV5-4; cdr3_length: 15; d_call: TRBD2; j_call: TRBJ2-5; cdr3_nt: TGTGCCAGCAGCTTGGCCCCGGGGGGATCAGAGACCCAGTACTTC; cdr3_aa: CASSLAPGGSETQYF
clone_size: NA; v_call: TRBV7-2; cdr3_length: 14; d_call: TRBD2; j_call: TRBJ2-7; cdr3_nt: TGTGCCAGCAGCTCGACTAGCGGCCCCTACGAGCAGTACTTC; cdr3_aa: CASSSTSGPYEQYF
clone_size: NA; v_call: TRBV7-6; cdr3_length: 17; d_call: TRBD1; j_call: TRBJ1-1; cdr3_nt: TGTGCCAGCAGCTTAGCACAGGGGGCTATGTGGAACACTGAAGCTTTCTTT; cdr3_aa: CASSLAQGAMWNTEAFF
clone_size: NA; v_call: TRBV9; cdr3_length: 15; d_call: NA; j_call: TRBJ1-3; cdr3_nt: TGTGCCAGCAGCGGAGACAGCTTCTCTGGAAACACCATATATTTT; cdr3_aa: CASSGDSFSGNTIYF
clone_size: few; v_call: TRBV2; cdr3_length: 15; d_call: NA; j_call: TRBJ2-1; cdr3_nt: TGTGCCAGCAGTGGTCCCCAGGGGGACTTCGGAGAGCAGTTCTTC; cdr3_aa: CASSGPQGDFGEQFF
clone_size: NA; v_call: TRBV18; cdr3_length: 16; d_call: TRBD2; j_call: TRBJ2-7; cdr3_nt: TGTGCCAGCTCACCATCGCCGGCTAGCGGGGGGGTCGAGCAGTACTTC; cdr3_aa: CASSPSPASGGVEQYF
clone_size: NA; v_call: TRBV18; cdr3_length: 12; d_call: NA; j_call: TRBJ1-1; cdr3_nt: TGTGCCAGCTCACCAACGAACACTGAAGCTTTCTTT; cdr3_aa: CASSPTNTEAFF
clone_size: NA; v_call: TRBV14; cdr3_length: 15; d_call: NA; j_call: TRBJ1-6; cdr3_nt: TGTGCCAGCAGCCTCCTCCCCGGGGGCAATTCACCCCTCCACTTT; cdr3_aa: CASSLLPGGNSPLHF
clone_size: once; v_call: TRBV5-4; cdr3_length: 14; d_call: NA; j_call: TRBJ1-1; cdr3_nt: TGTGCCAGCAGCCTTCCTGTCGCGGATAGTGAAGCTTTCTTT; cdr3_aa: CASSLPVADSEAFF
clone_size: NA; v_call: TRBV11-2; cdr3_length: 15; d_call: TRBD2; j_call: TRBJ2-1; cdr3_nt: TGTGCCAGCAGCCTGACTAGCGGGGCCCTGGGGGAGCAGTTCTTC; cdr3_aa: CASSLTSGALGEQFF
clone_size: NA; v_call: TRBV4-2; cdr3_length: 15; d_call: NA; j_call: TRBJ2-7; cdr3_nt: TGTGCCAGCAGCCAAGATTTCGGCGAAACCTACGAGCAGTACTTC; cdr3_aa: CASSQDFGETYEQYF
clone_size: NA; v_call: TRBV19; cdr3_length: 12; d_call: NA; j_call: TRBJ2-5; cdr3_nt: TGTGCCAGTAGTATTTGGGGGGAGACCCAGTACTTC; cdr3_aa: CASSIWGETQYF